Each of the 8 T cell receptor beta chains below was sequenced from the same sample in a study of blood T cells in healthy people across ages. PCR was performed a second time for roughly 6 to 12 cycles using a sample-barcoded 5' primer and a J-beta primer mix. TCRdb analysed the 5' RACE reads with MiXCR anew, one entry per CDR3 protein. The table includes about 830,000 distinct CDR3 sequences, 62% detected once. Input material: blood. These TCRs come from a man aged 30 to 39 in good health.

This chain joins TRBV3-1 and TRBJ1-5; D is uncertain. This CDR3 region has 13 residues. Between the trimmed V and J ends, which lost 1 base and 4 bases, there was a span of 5 bases. The germline V gene has CDR1 LGHDT and CDR2 YNNKEL (reference sequence). The DNA for the CDR3 is TGTGCCAGCAGCCAAGGGAGAAATCAGCCCCAGCATTTT. Translated, it gives CASSQGRNQPQHF.

This chain uses TRBV12-3 or TRBV12-4 with TRBJ2-3; unclear D gene. This CDR3 has 15 residues. V was clipped by 8 bases and J by 11 bases, with 26 bases between them. CDR3: CASSGNRESTDVQYF. In nucleotides, the CDR3 is TGTGCCAGCTCTGGTAATAGAGAGAGCACAGATGTGCAGTATTTT.

This clonotype was detected a few times. The chain joins TRBV29-1 to TRBJ2-1; D is uncertain. Trimming stripped 4 bases from V and 5 bases from J, with 9 bases between. Germline lookup yields CDR1 SQVTM and CDR2 ANQGSEA. There are 12 residues in the CDR3. CDR3 amino acids: CSVGQANNEQFF. CDR3 coding DNA: TGCAGCGTTGGCCAGGCAAACAATGAGCAGTTCTTC.

The chain employs TRBV2 and TRBJ2-1, with 7 positions matching TRBD2. The germline V gene has CDR1 SNHLY and CDR2 FYNNEI. J lost 0 bases, V lost 4 bases, and 6 bases had no gene match. This CDR3 is built from 16 residues. The CDR3, as DNA: TGTGCCAGCAGTGGGTGGGGCGGGAGCTCCTACAATGAGCAGTTCTTC. Translating gives CASSGWGGSSYNEQFF.

V usage is TRBV18 and J usage is TRBJ2-5; 9 nucleotides line up with TRBD1. V dropped 3 bases and J dropped 1; count of bases not matched to a gene: 3. The CDR3 is made up of 15 amino acids. CDR1 is KGHSH and CDR2 is LQKENI in the germline V gene. CDR3 sequence: CASSPGQGTQETQYF. The DNA of the CDR3 is TGTGCCAGCTCACCGGGACAGGGTACCCAAGAGACCCAGTACTTC.

The V gene is TRBV29-1, the J gene TRBJ2-3; TRBD1 aligns across 8 bases. V lost 1 base and J lost 2; bases outside the gene matches: 2. Germline-derived CDR1 and CDR2 are SQVTM and ANQGSEA. The CDR3 is 14 residues long. DNA of the CDR3: TGCAGCGTTGAAGGACAGGGGCACACAGATACGCAGTATTTT. Translating it yields CSVEGQGHTDTQYF.

This chain links TRBV20-1 with TRBJ2-5; D is ambiguous. From germline, CDR1 is DFQATT and CDR2 SNEGSKA (reference sequence). The CDR3 runs to 12 residues. Trimming took off 3 bases at V and 2 bases at J, with 7 bases between the two ends. As DNA, the CDR3 is TGCAGTGCTAGCAAGATACAAGAGACCCAGTACTTC. It encodes CSASKIQETQYF.

The table lists this clonotype with a few counts. V is TRBV4-2 and J is TRBJ2-7, with no clear D. Germline CDR1 reads LGHNA; CDR2 reads YNFKEQ. The CDR3 is made up of 17 amino acids. V was pared by 1 base and J by 0 bases, with 16 bases between. As DNA, the CDR3 is TGTGCCAGCAGCCAAGGAGGTGGCAGGATCAGCTCCTACGAGCAGTACTTC. Amino acids: CASSQGGGRISSYEQYF.